This TCR beta chain is from a study of blood T cells in healthy people across ages. Study-wide results and limits: Measured against age, TCR beta diversity per million T cells decreased in a roughly linear manner.

Germline assignment: CDR1 SGHRS and CDR2 YFSETQ. The CDR3 loop spans 13 amino acids. Trimming cost V 3 bases and J 6 bases; bases outside gene matches: 5. Details on this clonotype: Its antigen remains unknown.

Together with a sample-barcoded 5' primer, a J-beta primer mix was included in a second PCR lasting about 7 to 12 cycles. Each cDNA molecule, via a template-switch adaptor with 12 random nucleotides, was tagged. In TCRdb, the 5' RACE reads were re-called with MiXCR into one record per CDR3 protein. The table lists 710,000 or so distinct CDR3 sequences, 20% to 25% of them singletons. Per sample, no less than 5 micrograms of total RNA were extracted. The sequenced material came from blood. The chain couples TRBV5-1 to TRBJ1-2; 7 bases line up with TRBD1. This sequence originates from a man in his 70s in good health. CDR3 bases: TGCGCCAGCAGCTCTTGGACAGGAAATGGCTACACCTTC. Translated, it gives CASSSWTGNGYTF.